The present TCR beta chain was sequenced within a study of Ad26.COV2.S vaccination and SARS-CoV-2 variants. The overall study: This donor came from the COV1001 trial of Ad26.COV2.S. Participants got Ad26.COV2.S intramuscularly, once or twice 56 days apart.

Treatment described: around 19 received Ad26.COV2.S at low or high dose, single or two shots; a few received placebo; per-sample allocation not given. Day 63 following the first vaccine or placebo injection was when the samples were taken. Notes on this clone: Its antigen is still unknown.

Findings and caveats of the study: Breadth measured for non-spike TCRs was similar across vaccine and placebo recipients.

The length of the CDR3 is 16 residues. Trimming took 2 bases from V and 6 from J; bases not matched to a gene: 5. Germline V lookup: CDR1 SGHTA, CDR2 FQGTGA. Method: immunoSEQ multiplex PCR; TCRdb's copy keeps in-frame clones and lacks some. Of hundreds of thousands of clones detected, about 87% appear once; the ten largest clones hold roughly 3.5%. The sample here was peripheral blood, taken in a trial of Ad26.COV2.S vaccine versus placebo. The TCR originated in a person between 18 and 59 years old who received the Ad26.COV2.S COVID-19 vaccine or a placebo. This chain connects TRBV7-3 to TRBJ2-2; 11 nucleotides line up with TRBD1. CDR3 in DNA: TGTGCCAGCAGCTTACAACGGGGACAGGGGGCCGGGGAGCTGTTTTTT. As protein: CASSLQRGQGAGELFF.